These 7 T cell receptor beta chains were all obtained from the same sample, sequenced in a study of blood T cell repertoires in COVID-19. Assay: immunoSEQ multiplex PCR; the TCRdb copy retains only in-frame clones and omits some. The data hold 200,000 to 250,000 clones, with under 90% observed a single time. What was sequenced was PBMCs or T cells enriched from blood (not recorded which). Receptors originate from a woman aged 50 to 60 with acute COVID-19.

The chain employs TRBV7-2 and TRBJ2-7; D gene unclear. V was shortened by 7 bases and J by 3 bases, with 16 bases between the two germline ends. Germline V gene lookup returns CDR1 SGHTA and CDR2 FQGNSA. The CDR3 runs to 14 residues. The CDR3 DNA is TGTGCCAGCACAGCAGAGGTGGTGGGCTACGAGCAGTACTTC. It translates to CASTAEVVGYEQYF. Supplemented by reference TRBV7-2 and TRBJ2-7, the full variable domain reads GAGVSQSPSNKVTEKGKDVELRCDPISGHTALYWYRQSLGQGLEFLIYFQGNSAPDKSGLPSDRFSAERTGGSVSTLTIQRTQQEDSAVYLCASTAEVVGYEQYFGPGTRLTVT.

J is TRBJ2-7 and V is TRBV28, with 9 bases that match TRBD1. CDR1 and CDR2 (germline): MDHEN, SYDVKM. J gave up 5 bases and V 5 bases, and 7 bases lay outside the gene matches. The CDR3 has 14 residues. Here the CDR3 reads CASSLRDRVDEQYF. In DNA, the CDR3 is TGTGCCAGCAGTCTCCGGGACAGGGTTGACGAGCAGTACTTC.

V is TRBV2 and J is TRBJ2-3; TRBD1 is a possible D gene (5 bases). Per germline, CDR1 SNHLY and CDR2 FYNNEI. The CDR3 is 13 residues long. Trimming shortened V by 5 bases and J by 9 bases, and 15 bases separated the two germline ends. CDR3 residues: CASSYRTLGTQYF. Written as DNA, the CDR3 is TGTGCCAGCAGTTACAGGACCCTCGGGACGCAGTATTTT.

The chain couples TRBV6-2 or TRBV6-3 to TRBJ2-3; 7 bases map to TRBD2. This CDR3 spans 17 amino acids. Trimming took 6 bases from V and 3 from J; bases not matched to a gene: 15. The germline gives CDR1 MNHEY, CDR2 SVGEGT. The CDR3 coding sequence is TGTGCCAGCAGCCCCCAATGGCCTAGCGGAGTGACAGATACGCAGTATTTT. Its translation is CASSPQWPSGVTDTQYF.

The CDR3 nucleotides are TGTGCCAGCAGCGGACAGGGGGCCGGGGACTATGGCTACACCTTC. It specifies CASSGQGAGDYGYTF. The V gene is TRBV6-6, the J gene TRBJ1-2; 11 nucleotides match TRBD1. The CDR3 sequence is 15 residues long. Germline CDR1 is MNHNY and CDR2 is SVGAGI (reference sequence). J lost 3 bases, V lost 6 bases, and 6 bases had no gene match.

The chain's CDR3 is CASSTGQNGYTF. CDR3 in DNA: TGTGCCAGTTCTACAGGGCAAAATGGCTACACCTTC. The rearrangement links TRBV28 to TRBJ1-2, with D maybe TRBD1 (6 bases). The CDR3 totals 12 residues. V was shortened by 9 bases and J by 6 bases, with 14 bases between the two germline ends. Germline CDR1 is MDHEN and CDR2 is SYDVKM.

This chain joins TRBV4-2 and TRBJ2-1; 10 bases line up with TRBD2. Losses at the gene ends were 3 bases for V and 7 bases for J; bases not matched to a gene: 15. CDR1 and CDR2 (germline): LGHNA, YNFKEQ. The CDR3 has 18 residues. CDR3 DNA sequence: TGTGCCAGCAGCCAGAGGTTACTAGCGGGAAGCGGTATAAATGAGCAGTTCTTC. Protein product: CASSQRLLAGSGINEQFF.